Sequencing of this TCR beta chain was carried out in a study of blood T cells in healthy people across ages. Germline V lookup: CDR1 DFQATT, CDR2 SNEGSKA (reference sequence). The CDR3 has 15 residues. J was trimmed by 4 bases and V by 0 bases; bases with no gene match: 4. The count of this clonotype is one. The antigen is unknown. The second PCR ran about 6 to 12 cycles with a sample-barcoded 5' primer and J-beta primers. A template-switch adaptor with 12 random nucleotides tagged each cDNA molecule. Each CDR3 protein is one row after TCRdb ran MiXCR on the 5' RACE reads. The sample holds some 1.5 million distinct CDR3 sequences, under 55% seen once. Study results and limitations: Unsorted PBMCs ruled out conclusive naive versus antigen-experienced comparison.

The chain recombines TRBV20-1 with TRBJ1-4; 8 bases match TRBD1. Specimen: blood. The sequence was collected from a woman younger than 35 in good health. DNA of the CDR3: TGCAGTGCTAGAGACCGCACAGGGGGTAATGAAAAACTGTTTTTT. The encoded protein is CSARDRTGGNEKLFF.